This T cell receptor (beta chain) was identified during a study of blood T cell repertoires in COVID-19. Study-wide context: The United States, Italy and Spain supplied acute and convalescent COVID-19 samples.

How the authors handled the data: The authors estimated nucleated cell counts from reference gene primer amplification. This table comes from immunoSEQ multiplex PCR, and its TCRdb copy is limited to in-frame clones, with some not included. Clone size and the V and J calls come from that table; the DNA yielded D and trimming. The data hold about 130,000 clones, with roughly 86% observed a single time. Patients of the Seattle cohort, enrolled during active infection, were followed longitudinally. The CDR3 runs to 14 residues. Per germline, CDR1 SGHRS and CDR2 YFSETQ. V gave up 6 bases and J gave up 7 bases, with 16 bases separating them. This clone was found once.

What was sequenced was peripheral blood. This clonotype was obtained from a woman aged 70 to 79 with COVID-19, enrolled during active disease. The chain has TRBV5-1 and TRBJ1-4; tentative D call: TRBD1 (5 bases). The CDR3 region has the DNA TGCGCCAGCACCCCACGAACAGGAGCTGAAAAACTGTTTTTT. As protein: CASTPRTGAEKLFF.